The next 20 T cell receptor beta chains were all read from a single sample in a study of T cell changes during pregnancy in multiple sclerosis. Some clones are missing from TCRdb's copy, which holds only in-frame ones; the method was immunoSEQ multiplex PCR. This sample carries around 30,000 clones, roughly nine tenths of them seen once, and the ten largest clones take less than 6%. The material was CD8+ T cells from peripheral blood mononuclear cells, obtained in the first trimester of pregnancy. These receptors were taken from a female donor with multiple sclerosis, enrolled in a pregnancy study.

The J gene is TRBJ2-1, the V gene TRBV13, with 13 bases identical to TRBD2. The germline gives CDR1 PRHDT, CDR2 FYEKMQ (reference sequence). CDR3 length equals 16 residues. V trimming: 5 bases; J trimming: 9 bases; junction bases outside the gene matches: 10. DNA for the CDR3: TGTGCCAGCAGCCCCTATGGACTAGCGGGAGAGGGTGAGCAGTTCTTC. This gives the protein CASSPYGLAGEGEQFF.

V usage is TRBV27 and J usage is TRBJ2-7; 9 bases match TRBD2. There are 15 residues in the CDR3. The ends lost 1 base at V and 5 bases at J; junction bases unmatched: 6. Germline CDR1 MNHEY, CDR2 SMNVEV (reference sequence). This chain's CDR3 is CASSLCGRACNEQYF. The CDR3 DNA reads as TGTGCCAGCAGTTTATGCGGGAGGGCCTGTAACGAGCAGTACTTC.

This clone came up once. The chain carries TRBV9 and TRBJ2-3; 7 nucleotides align to TRBD1. V lost 4 bases and J lost 1; bases outside the gene matches: 6. This CDR3 has 15 residues. Germline V gene lookup returns CDR1 SGDLS and CDR2 YYNGEE. The CDR3 region has the DNA TGTGCCAGCAGCCCCTACGGGACAGGCACAGATACGCAGTATTTT. It is translated as CASSPYGTGTDTQYF.

The chain joins TRBV27 to TRBJ1-5; 7 bases map to TRBD1. The germline V gene encodes CDR1 MNHEY and CDR2 SMNVEV (reference sequence). This CDR3 has 14 residues. V lost 5 bases, J lost 5 bases, and 6 bases stayed unmatched. CDR3 bases: TGTGCCAGCAGTAAGACAGGGTTTGATCAGCCCCAGCATTTT. This encodes CASSKTGFDQPQHF.

This chain connects TRBV7-9 to TRBJ2-1; 9 bases are shared with TRBD1. The trim removed 1 base at V and 4 bases at J, leaving 5 bases unmatched. The CDR3 totals 16 residues. Germline CDR1 SEHNR, CDR2 FQNEAQ (reference sequence). Here the CDR3 DNA reads TGTGCCAGCAGCTTAGTTCGGGACAGGGCTTACAATGAGCAGTTCTTC. The encoded protein is CASSLVRDRAYNEQFF.

The gene calls are TRBV2 and TRBJ2-5, with a weak D call TRBD1 (6 bases). From germline, CDR1 is SNHLY and CDR2 FYNNEI. Trimming stripped 7 bases from V and 5 bases from J, with 20 bases between. The CDR3 contains 15 residues. CDR3 sequence reads: CASNSNQGMEETQYF. CDR3 in DNA: TGTGCCAGCAACTCCAACCAGGGGATGGAGGAGACCCAGTACTTC.

CDR3 in DNA: TGCGCCAGCAGCCAAGATCCCCGGACAGGGGTCTACGAGCAGTACTTC. Translating gives CASSQDPRTGVYEQYF. The chain is built from TRBV4-1 and TRBJ2-7; 9 nucleotides match TRBD1. The V gene's germline CDR1 is MGHRA and CDR2 YSYEKL. The CDR3 runs to 16 residues. J was trimmed by 3 bases and V by 0 bases; bases with no gene match: 6.

The CDR3 spells CASSVGGSSGNTIYF. DNA for the CDR3: TGTGCCAGCAGCGTAGGAGGGAGCTCTGGAAACACCATATATTTT. The chain employs TRBV9 and TRBJ1-3; D remains unclear. CDR3 length: 15 residues. The V end lost 0 bases, the J end lost 0 bases, and 7 bases lay between the germline ends. Germline lookup yields CDR1 SGDLS and CDR2 YYNGEE.

V is TRBV4-1 and J is TRBJ1-1, with TRBD1 identical over 7 bases. CDR1 and CDR2 from the germline V gene are MGHRA and YSYEKL. V dropped 3 bases and J dropped 5; count of bases not matched to a gene: 0. The CDR3 spans 12 residues. CDR3 region: CASSQTGTEAFF. The CDR3 region has the DNA TGCGCCAGCAGCCAGACAGGGACTGAAGCTTTCTTT.

The chain is built from TRBV5-1 and TRBJ1-2; a possible D gene is TRBD1 (5 bases). Germline CDR1 and CDR2: SGHRS and YFSETQ. Trimming removed 0 bases at V and 7 bases at J, with 13 bases between. CDR3 length: 14 amino acids. CDR3 coding DNA: TGCGCCAGCAGCTTGGCCGTGACAGCTTTTGGCTACACCTTC. Residues: CASSLAVTAFGYTF.

The chain recombines TRBV4-1 with TRBJ1-2; TRBD1 matches 12 bases. The germline V gene encodes CDR1 MGHRA and CDR2 YSYEKL. CDR3 size: 17 residues. V shed 0 bases and J 7 bases; nucleotides not matched to a gene: 9. The CDR3 DNA is TGCGCCAGCAGCCAAGATAAGGGACAGGGGGCCGTCGGTGGCTACACCTTC. Protein: CASSQDKGQGAVGGYTF.

This sequence joins TRBV10-1 and TRBJ2-7, with a tentative D call TRBD1 (6 bases). Trimming cost V 3 bases and J 3 bases, with 12 bases left between them. In germline, CDR1 is WNHNN, CDR2 SYGVQD (reference sequence). There are 14 residues in the CDR3. The CDR3 DNA follows: TGCGCCAGCAGTGACTCCGAGGGGGACTACGAGCAGTACTTC. Its translation is CASSDSEGDYEQYF.

A few counts support this clone. The chain recombines TRBV19 with TRBJ1-1, with no clear D. Looked up from germline, CDR1 is LNHDA and CDR2 is SQIVND (reference sequence). V was pared by 6 bases and J by 5 bases, with 22 bases between. CDR3 length equals 16 residues. This chain's CDR3 is CASSPLGEGFATEAFF. The DNA for the CDR3 is TGTGCCAGTAGCCCTCTCGGGGAGGGCTTTGCAACTGAAGCTTTCTTT.

This sequence joins TRBV5-5 and TRBJ2-3, with 10 bases fitting TRBD2. The CDR3 contains 17 residues. CDR1 is SGHKS and CDR2 is YYEKEE in the germline V gene (reference sequence). Trimming removed 4 bases from V and 6 bases from J; junction bases left unmatched: 14. The CDR3 coding sequence is TGTGCCAGCAGCCTCGACCTAGGACTAGCGGATCCGGATACGCAGTATTTT. Its protein product is CASSLDLGLADPDTQYF.

The V and J genes are TRBV30 and TRBJ2-5, with D possibly being TRBD2 (5 bases). V was shortened by 0 bases and J by 1 base, with 15 bases between the two germline ends. This CDR3 contains 16 residues. Per germline, CDR1 GTSNPN and CDR2 SVGIG (reference sequence). Written as DNA, the CDR3 is TGTGCCTGGAGTGTAACTTGGCGACTATTCCAAGAGACCCAGTACTTC. This encodes CAWSVTWRLFQETQYF.

The chain employs TRBV30 and TRBJ1-2; the D is unclear. The V and J ends lost 4 bases and 4 bases respectively, with 10 bases between them. Germline V gene data show CDR1 as GTSNPN and CDR2 as SVGIG (reference sequence). The CDR3 is 12 residues long. CDR3 residues: CAWNSSPYGYTF. CDR3 in DNA: TGTGCCTGGAACTCGTCCCCCTATGGCTACACCTTC.

CDR3 loop: CASSREGTSGIYNEQFF. The CDR3 bases are TGTGCCAGCAGCCGCGAAGGGACTAGCGGGATATACAATGAGCAGTTCTTC. This sequence joins TRBV4-2 and TRBJ2-1; 13 bases match TRBD2. Trimming cost V 4 bases and J 4 bases; bases outside gene matches: 7. The CDR3 is 17 residues long. Germline V gives CDR1 LGHNA, CDR2 YNFKEQ.

The chain recombines TRBV5-1 with TRBJ2-1; D uncertain. This CDR3 contains 12 residues. Trimming stripped 0 bases from V and 6 bases from J, with 4 bases between. The germline V gene encodes CDR1 SGHRS and CDR2 YFSETQ. The CDR3 here is CASSLALNEQFF. Here the CDR3 DNA reads TGCGCCAGCAGCTTGGCCCTCAATGAGCAGTTCTTC.

This rearrangement joins TRBV9 to TRBJ1-2; D is ambiguous. CDR3 length: 15 amino acids. The V end was cut by 3 bases, the J end by 1 base, with 13 bases between. In germline, CDR1 is SGDLS, CDR2 YYNGEE. CDR3 sequence reads: CASSGISRLNYGYTF. The CDR3 bases are TGTGCCAGCAGCGGGATATCCAGACTTAACTATGGCTACACCTTC.

This chain links TRBV7-9 with TRBJ2-5, with 8 bases that match TRBD1. The J segment lost 3 bases and the V segment lost 1 base, leaving 7 bases of the junction unmatched. The CDR3 contains 16 residues. In germline, CDR1 is SEHNR, CDR2 FQNEAQ (reference sequence). CDR3 sequence: CASSLVGRGREETQYF. DNA for the CDR3: TGTGCCAGCAGCTTAGTTGGCAGGGGGCGCGAAGAGACCCAGTACTTC.